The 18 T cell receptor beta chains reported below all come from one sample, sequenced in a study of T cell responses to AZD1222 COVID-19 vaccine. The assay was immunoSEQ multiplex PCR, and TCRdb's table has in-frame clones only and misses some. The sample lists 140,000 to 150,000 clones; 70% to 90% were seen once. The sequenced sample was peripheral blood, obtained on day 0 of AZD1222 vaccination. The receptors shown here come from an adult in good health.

CDR3 sequence (DNA): TGCAGCGTTGATTTCCCAAGCTTGAACACTGAAGCTTTCTTT. Protein product: CSVDFPSLNTEAFF. The genes are TRBV29-1 and TRBJ1-1; D is unclear. V was cut by 3 bases and J by 0 bases, with 11 bases left in between. Germline CDR1 reads SQVTM; CDR2 reads ANQGSEA. The CDR3 is 14 amino acids.

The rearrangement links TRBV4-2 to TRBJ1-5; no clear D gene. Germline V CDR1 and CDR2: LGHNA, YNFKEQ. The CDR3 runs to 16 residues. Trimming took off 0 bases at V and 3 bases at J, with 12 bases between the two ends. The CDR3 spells CASSQDQGPLNQPQHF. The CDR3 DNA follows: TGTGCCAGCAGCCAAGACCAAGGACCGCTCAATCAGCCCCAGCATTTT.

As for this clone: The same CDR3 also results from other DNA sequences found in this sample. Written as DNA, the CDR3 is TGTGCCAGTAGTCTCGGAGGCCTCACTGAAGCTTTCTTT. Translated, it gives CASSLGGLTEAFF. The chain uses TRBV19 and TRBJ1-1; D gene ambiguous. CDR1 is LNHDA, CDR2 SQIVND, per germline (reference sequence). The length of the CDR3 is 13 residues. V was pared by 5 bases and J by 4 bases, with 11 bases between.

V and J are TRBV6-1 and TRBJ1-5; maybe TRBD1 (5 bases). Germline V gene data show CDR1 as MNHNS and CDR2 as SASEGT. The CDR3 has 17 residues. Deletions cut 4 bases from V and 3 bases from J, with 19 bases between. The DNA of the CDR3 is TGTGCCAGCAGTGCCACCGGGGCGGGGTTCGCCAATCAGCCCCAGCATTTT. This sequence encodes CASSATGAGFANQPQHF.

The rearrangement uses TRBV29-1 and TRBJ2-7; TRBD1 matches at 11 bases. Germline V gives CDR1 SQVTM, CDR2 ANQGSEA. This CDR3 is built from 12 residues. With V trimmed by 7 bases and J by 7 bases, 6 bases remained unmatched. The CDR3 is CSARTGGVEQYF. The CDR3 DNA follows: TGCAGCGCCAGGACAGGGGGCGTTGAGCAGTACTTC.

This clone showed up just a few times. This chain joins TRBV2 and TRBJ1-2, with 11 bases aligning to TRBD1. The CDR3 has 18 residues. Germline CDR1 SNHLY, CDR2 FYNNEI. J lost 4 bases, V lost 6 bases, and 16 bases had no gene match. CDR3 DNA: TGTGCCAGCAGAGGGGCGTCGGGACAGGGGGATATCTTCTATGGCTACACCTTC. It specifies CASRGASGQGDIFYGYTF.

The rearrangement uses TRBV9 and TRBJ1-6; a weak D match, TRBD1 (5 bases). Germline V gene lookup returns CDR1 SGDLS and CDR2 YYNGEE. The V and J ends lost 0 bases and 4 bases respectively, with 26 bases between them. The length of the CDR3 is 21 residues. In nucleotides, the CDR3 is TGTGCCAGCAGCGTAGATAATGGGGCGACGACAGCATCCCTTTATAATTCACCCCTCCACTTT. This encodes CASSVDNGATTASLYNSPLHF.

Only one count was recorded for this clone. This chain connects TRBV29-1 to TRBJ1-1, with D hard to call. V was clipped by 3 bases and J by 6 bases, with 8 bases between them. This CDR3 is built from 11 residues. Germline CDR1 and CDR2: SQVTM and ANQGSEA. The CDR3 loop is CSVEGGPEAFF. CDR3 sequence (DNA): TGCAGCGTTGAGGGAGGGCCTGAAGCTTTCTTT.

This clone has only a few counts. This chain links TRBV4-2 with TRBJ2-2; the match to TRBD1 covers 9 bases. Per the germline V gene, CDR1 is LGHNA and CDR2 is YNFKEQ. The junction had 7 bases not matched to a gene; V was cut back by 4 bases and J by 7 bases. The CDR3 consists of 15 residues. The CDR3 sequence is CASSPRQGVVGELFF. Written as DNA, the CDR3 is TGTGCCAGCAGCCCCCGACAGGGGGTAGTCGGGGAGCTGTTTTTT.

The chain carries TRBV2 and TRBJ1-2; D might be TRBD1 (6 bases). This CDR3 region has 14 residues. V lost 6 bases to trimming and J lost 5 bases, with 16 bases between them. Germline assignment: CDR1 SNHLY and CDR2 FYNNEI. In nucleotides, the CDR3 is TGTGCCAGCAGCAAAACCAACAGGGAATATGGCTACACCTTC. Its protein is CASSKTNREYGYTF.

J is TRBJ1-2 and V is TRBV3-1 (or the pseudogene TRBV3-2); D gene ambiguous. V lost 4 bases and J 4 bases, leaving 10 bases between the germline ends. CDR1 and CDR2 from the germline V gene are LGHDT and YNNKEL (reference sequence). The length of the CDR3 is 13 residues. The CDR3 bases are TGTGCCAGCAGCCGAGGACGGAGCTATGGCTACACCTTC. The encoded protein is CASSRGRSYGYTF.

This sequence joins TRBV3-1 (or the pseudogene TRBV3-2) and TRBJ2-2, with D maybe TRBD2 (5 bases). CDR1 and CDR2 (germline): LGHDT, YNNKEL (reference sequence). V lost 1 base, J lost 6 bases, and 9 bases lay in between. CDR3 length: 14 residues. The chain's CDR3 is CASSQVEGSGELFF. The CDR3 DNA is TGTGCCAGCAGCCAAGTCGAGGGCTCCGGGGAGCTGTTTTTT.

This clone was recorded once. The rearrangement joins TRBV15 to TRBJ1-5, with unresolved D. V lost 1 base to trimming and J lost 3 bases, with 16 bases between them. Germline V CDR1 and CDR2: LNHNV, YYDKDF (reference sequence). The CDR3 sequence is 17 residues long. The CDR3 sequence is CATSRGLWGSFNQPQHF. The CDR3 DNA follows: TGTGCCACCAGCAGAGGTTTATGGGGATCTTTCAATCAGCCCCAGCATTTT.

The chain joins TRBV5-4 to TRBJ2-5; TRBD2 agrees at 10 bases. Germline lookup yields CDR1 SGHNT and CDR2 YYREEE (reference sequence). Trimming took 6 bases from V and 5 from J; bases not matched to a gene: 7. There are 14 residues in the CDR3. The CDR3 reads CASTPSGRYETQYF. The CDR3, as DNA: TGTGCCAGCACCCCTAGCGGGAGATATGAGACCCAGTACTTC.

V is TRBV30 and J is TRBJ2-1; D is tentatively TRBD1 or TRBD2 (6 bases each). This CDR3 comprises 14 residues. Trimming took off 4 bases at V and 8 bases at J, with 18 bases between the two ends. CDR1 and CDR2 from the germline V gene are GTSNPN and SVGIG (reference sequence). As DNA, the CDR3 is TGTGCCTGGATCAATTGGGGGGCTGCTCATGAGCAGTTCTTC. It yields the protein CAWINWGAAHEQFF.

CDR3 loop: CASRIQGGNTEAFF. CDR3 sequence (DNA): TGTGCCAGCAGAATACAGGGGGGGAACACTGAAGCTTTCTTT. V gene TRBV7-9 combines with J gene TRBJ1-1; 8 nucleotides line up with TRBD1. The V segment lost 6 bases and the J segment 1 base; nucleotides outside the gene matches: 4. Germline V gene sequence: CDR1 SEHNR, CDR2 FQNEAQ (reference sequence). This CDR3 contains 14 residues. The complete variable domain, with remaining parts taken from reference TRBV7-9 and TRBJ1-1, reads DTGVSQNPRHKITKRGQNVTFRCDPISEHNRLYWYRQTLGQGPEFLTYFQNEAQLEKSRLLSDRFSAERPKGSFSTLEIQRTEQGDSAMYLCASRIQGGNTEAFFGQGTRLTVV.

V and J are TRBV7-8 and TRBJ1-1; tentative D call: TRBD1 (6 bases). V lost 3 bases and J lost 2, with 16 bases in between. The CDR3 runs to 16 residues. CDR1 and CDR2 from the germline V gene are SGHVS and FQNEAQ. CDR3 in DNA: TGTGCCAGCAGCTTGTGGGGGGCCTTAGGTAACACTGAAGCTTTCTTT. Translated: CASSLWGALGNTEAFF.

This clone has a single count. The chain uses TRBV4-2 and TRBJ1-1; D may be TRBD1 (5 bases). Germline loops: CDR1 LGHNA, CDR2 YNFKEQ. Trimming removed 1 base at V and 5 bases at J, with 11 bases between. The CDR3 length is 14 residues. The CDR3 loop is CASSQGGGETEAFF. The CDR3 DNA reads TGTGCCAGCAGCCAAGGTGGGGGGGAGACTGAAGCTTTCTTT.